Listed below are T cell receptor beta chains from one sample, sequenced in a study of blood T cell repertoires in COVID-19. Here immunoSEQ multiplex PCR was the method, and the copy in TCRdb shows in-frame clones only, minus some. The sample lists over 150,000 clones; around 86% were seen once. Sequencing input: peripheral blood. The receptors come from a man in his forties or fifties with active or convalescent COVID-19. CDR3s include the opening cysteine and the closing phenylalanine or tryptophan. A D gene is named only where the DNA matches it firmly.

D	V	J	CDR3
TRBD1	TRBV10-3	TRBJ2-1	CAINNRGSYNEQFF
.	TRBV6-7	TRBJ1-5	CASRIGSEGNQPQHF
.	TRBV3-1/TRBV3-2	TRBJ1-3	CASGGSSGNTIYF
TRBD1	TRBV19	TRBJ2-5	CASSRGTGGETQYF
.	TRBV18	TRBJ1-1	CASSPVTEAFF
.	TRBV2	TRBJ1-3	CASRTSSYTIYF
.	TRBV6-5	TRBJ1-2	CASCNKLNYGYTF
TRBD1	TRBV28	TRBJ2-1	CASIRRAGGYNEQFF
TRBD2	TRBV28	TRBJ2-1	CASSSIAGEQFF
TRBD1	TRBV19	TRBJ2-7	CASSIGQGYEQYF
TRBD1	TRBV2	TRBJ2-7	CASYGTGNIEQYF
.	TRBV18	TRBJ2-5	CASSPGIGDVETQYF